The clone carrying this T cell receptor (beta chain) was found a few times. Its antigen remains unknown. Germline V gene lookup returns CDR1 SGHTA and CDR2 FQGNSA. The CDR3 loop spans 14 amino acids. The ends were cut back, 5 bases at V and 2 bases at J, with 10 bases in the middle. Libraries were prepared by immunoSEQ multiplex PCR; TCRdb keeps only in-frame clonotypes and omits some of them. The repertoire holds several thousand clones, with about 70% as singletons. These data belong to a study of CD8 T cell repertoires and HIV-1 epitope variants. Overall study context: Epitopes were three Gag families plus Nef HW9 and YT9. Cultures ran about 9 days, with IL-2, IL-7 and IL-15 added on days 3 and 7.

The chain combines TRBV7-2 with TRBJ1-5; D possibly corresponds to TRBD1 (5 bases). Sample: cultured CD8+ T cells derived from PBMCs. This receptor was taken from a male donor with HIV. The CDR3 region is CASSLDSRNQPQHF. In DNA, the CDR3 is TGTGCCAGCAGCCTCGACAGCCGCAATCAGCCCCAGCATTTT.